This T cell receptor (beta chain) was identified during a study of cytomegalovirus exposure and HLA in healthy donors. Study-level information: Prior work identified under 130 million unique TCR beta sequences in around 170 million T cells.

To note about this clone: Its cognate antigen is unknown.

The study ran its PCR with 60 Vbeta and 13 Jbeta primers. This table comes from immunoSEQ multiplex PCR, and its TCRdb copy is limited to in-frame clones, with some not included. Of roughly 160,000 clones listed, around 85% are singletons. Study outcomes and limitations: Among CMV-associated TCR beta chains, most appeared HLA-restricted in a later analysis. TCR beta V segments were, for the most part, productive about 87% or about 30% of the time in an earlier analysis. Presence/absence analyses assumed roughly uniform sequencing depth across donors.

CDR3 length: 13 amino acids. Germline loops: CDR1 SGHDN, CDR2 FVKESK. V was shortened by 3 bases and J by 6 bases, with 12 bases between the two germline ends. The TCR comes from a man between 18 and 29 years old in good health and CMV-seropositive. This chain links TRBV14 with TRBJ2-7; the D is unclear. Sequencing used PBMCs. The CDR3 sequence is CASSQILSGEQYF. The CDR3 DNA reads TGTGCCAGCAGCCAGATCCTCTCGGGCGAGCAGTACTTC.